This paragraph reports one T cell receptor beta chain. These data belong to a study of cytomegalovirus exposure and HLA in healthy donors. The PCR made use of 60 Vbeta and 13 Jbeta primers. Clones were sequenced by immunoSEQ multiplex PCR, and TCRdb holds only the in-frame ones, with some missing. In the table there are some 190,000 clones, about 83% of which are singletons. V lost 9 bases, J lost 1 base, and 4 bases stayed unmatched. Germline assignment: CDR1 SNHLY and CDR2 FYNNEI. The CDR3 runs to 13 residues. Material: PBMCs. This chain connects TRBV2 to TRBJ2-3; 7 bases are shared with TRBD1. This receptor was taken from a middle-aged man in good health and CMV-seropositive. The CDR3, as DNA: TGTGCCAGTCGGGACAGCGGCACAGATACGCAGTATTTT. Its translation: CASRDSGTDTQYF.